Listed below are T cell receptor beta chains from one sample, sequenced in a study of T cells in Graves' hyperthyroidism and ophthalmopathy. TCRdb recomputed calls from the multiplex PCR reads with MiXCR, one row per CDR3 protein. The sample has over 250,000 distinct CDR3 sequences; around 20% are singletons. Sequenced sample: blood. The source is a young man with Graves' ophthalmopathy. Each CDR3 is given with its conserved first and last residue. A D gene is named only where the DNA matches it firmly. Not every row has a clone size; where given, it reads once, few, many or a size class.

j_call d_call v_call clone_size cdr3_nt cdr3_aa
TRBJ1-2 . TRBV27 . TGTGCCAGCAGTTCCCACCCCAGGACGGGTAACTATGGCTACACCTTC CASSSHPRTGNYGYTF
TRBJ2-3 . TRBV28 few TGTGCCAGCTGTGGAACTAGCACAGATACGCAGTATTTT CASCGTSTDTQYF
TRBJ1-1 . TRBV3-1 . TGTGCCAGCAGCAAACAGGGCTACACTGAAGCTTTCTTT CASSKQGYTEAFF
TRBJ2-1 . TRBV11-2 many TGTGCCAGCAGCGTCCCGGCGGGGATATACAATGAGCAGTTCTTC CASSVPAGIYNEQFF
TRBJ2-5 . TRBV18 . TGTGCCAGCTCACCACCGCAGGGGATAGCCAGAGAGACCCAGTACTTC CASSPPQGIARETQYF
TRBJ2-1 TRBD2 TRBV9 few TGTGCCAGCAGCGGAGAACAGCGGGAGGGCAATGAGCAGTTCTTC CASSGEQREGNEQFF
TRBJ1-2 . TRBV19 few TGTGCCAGTAGATTCCGGGACAACTATGGCTACACCTTC CASRFRDNYGYTF
TRBJ2-2 . TRBV2 many TGTGCCAGCAGTCGAGAGGAGAACACCGGGGAGCTGTTTTTT CASSREENTGELFF
TRBJ2-2 . TRBV20-1 many TGCAGTGCTAGAGATTTGCGGTGGAACACCGGGGAGCTGTTTTTT CSARDLRWNTGELFF
TRBJ1-1 . TRBV7-2 few TGTGCCAGCAGCTCAATCCCAAGAGGGAACACTGAAGCTTTCTTT CASSSIPRGNTEAFF
TRBJ1-1 . TRBV20-1 many TGCAGTGCTAGAGACTTACCGGAGCAAGCTTTCTTT CSARDLPEQAFF